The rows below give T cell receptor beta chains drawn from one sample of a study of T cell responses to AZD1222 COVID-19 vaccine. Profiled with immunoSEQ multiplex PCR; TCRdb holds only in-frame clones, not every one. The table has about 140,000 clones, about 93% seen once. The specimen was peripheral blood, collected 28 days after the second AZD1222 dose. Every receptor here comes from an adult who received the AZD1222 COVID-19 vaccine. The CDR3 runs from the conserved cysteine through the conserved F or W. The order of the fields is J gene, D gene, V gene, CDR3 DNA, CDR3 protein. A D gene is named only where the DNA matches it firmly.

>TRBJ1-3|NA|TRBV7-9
TGTGCCAGCAGCGCGGCCGGGACCCTCTCTGGAAACACCATATATTTT
CASSAAGTLSGNTIYF
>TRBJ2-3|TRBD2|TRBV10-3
TGTGCCATCAGTGGACTAGCGGGCGCAGATACGCAGTATTTT
CAISGLAGADTQYF
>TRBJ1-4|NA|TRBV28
TGTGCCAGCAGTTTAGCCCATGAAAAACTGTTTTTT
CASSLAHEKLFF
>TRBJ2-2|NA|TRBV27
TGTGCCAGCAGTTTGCGGGACGACACCGGGGAGCTGTTTTTT
CASSLRDDTGELFF
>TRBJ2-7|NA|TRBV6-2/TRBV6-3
TGTGCCAGCAGTTACATGGGGTACCCCTACGAGCAGTACTTC
CASSYMGYPYEQYF
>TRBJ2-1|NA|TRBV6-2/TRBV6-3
TGTGCCAGCAGCCTAAACAATGAGCAGTTCTTC
CASSLNNEQFF
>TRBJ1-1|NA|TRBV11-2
TGTGCCAGCAGCTTAGAACGTACTGAAGCTTTCTTT
CASSLERTEAFF
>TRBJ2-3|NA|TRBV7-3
TGTGCCAGCAGCACGGTAGGAACAGATACGCAGTATTTT
CASSTVGTDTQYF
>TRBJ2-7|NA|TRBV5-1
TGCGCCAGCAGCCGGGCGGACGGTTCCTACGAGCAGTACTTC
CASSRADGSYEQYF
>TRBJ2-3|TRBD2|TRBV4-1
TGCGCCAGCAGCCAAGCGGGGGACCGCGGGGGTAAGGATACGCAGTATTTT
CASSQAGDRGGKDTQYF
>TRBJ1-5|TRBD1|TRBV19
TGTGCCAGTAGGGATCCAGGGGGGGGCAATCAGCCCCAGCATTTT
CASRDPGGGNQPQHF
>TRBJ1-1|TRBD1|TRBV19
TGTGCCAGTAGTAAAGACAGGGGGCCGGCTGAAGCTTTCTTT
CASSKDRGPAEAFF
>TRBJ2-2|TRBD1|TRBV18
TGTGCCAGCTCACCATGGGACAGAGCGAACACCGGGGAGCTGTTTTTT
CASSPWDRANTGELFF
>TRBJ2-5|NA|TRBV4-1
TGCGCCAGCAGCCAATTCGGGACAAGCGGGACCCAGTACTTC
CASSQFGTSGTQYF
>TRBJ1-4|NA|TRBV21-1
TGTGCCAGCAGCTTCCCCGGTGGGGAACTTAATGAAAAACTGTTTTTT
CASSFPGGELNEKLFF
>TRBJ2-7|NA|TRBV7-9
TGTGCCAGCAGCTTAATGGCGGCAGGGAACGAGCAGTACTTC
CASSLMAAGNEQYF
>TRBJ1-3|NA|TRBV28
TGTGCCAGCAGTTTCCCAGGGATGGACACCATATATTTT
CASSFPGMDTIYF
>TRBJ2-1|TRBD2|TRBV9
TGTGCCAGCAGTCGGACTAGCGGGGGTTCAACCTACAATGAGCAGTTCTTC
CASSRTSGGSTYNEQFF
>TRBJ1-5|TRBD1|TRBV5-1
TGCGCCAGCAGCCCGGGGAATACAGGGGGCGGGCAGCCCCAGCATTTT
CASSPGNTGGGQPQHF
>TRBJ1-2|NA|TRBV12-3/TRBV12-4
TGTGCCAGCAGTTTAGAAAGGATCTATGGCTACACCTTC
CASSLERIYGYTF